Presented here are 25 T cell receptor beta chains from one specimen sequenced in a study of spatial heterogeneity in lung cancer. Regarding time point: sample taken at primary tumor resection. MiXCR, run by TCRdb on the 5' RACE reads, gives a single entry per CDR3 protein. The sample has some 14,000 distinct CDR3 sequences; under 7% are singletons. These TCRs' antigens remain unknown. Overall study findings and caveats: One measure, the expanded intratumoral alpha and beta TCR count, tracked tumor mutation counts.

The sample in question was lung tumor tissue, obtained at surgery. Receptors originate from a female donor with early-stage non-small cell lung cancer.

This clonotype was seen many times. This chain connects TRBV6-5 to TRBJ2-3; D possibly corresponds to TRBD2 (6 bases). This CDR3 has 14 residues. V gave up 6 bases and J gave up 0 bases, with 10 bases separating them. CDR1 MNHEY and CDR2 SVGAGI come from the germline V gene. The CDR3 reads CASSSGTSTDTQYF. CDR3 bases: TGTGCCAGCAGCTCTGGGACTAGCACAGATACGCAGTATTTT.

This clonotype has a count of ten or more. The chain uses TRBV30 and TRBJ2-7, with TRBD1 matching over 9 bases. The CDR3 runs 13 residues. J lost 6 bases, V lost 5 bases, and 8 bases had no gene match. Germline-derived CDR1 and CDR2 are GTSNPN and SVGIG (reference sequence). DNA for the CDR3: TGTGCCTGGGCCGGGACAGGGTTAGGCGAGCAGTACTTC. This translates into CAWAGTGLGEQYF.

By share, this clonotype ranks as medium-sized. V is TRBV20-1 and J is TRBJ2-1, with a weak D call TRBD2 (7 bases). Trimming took 2 bases from V and 7 from J, leaving 18 bases between them. The CDR3 has 15 amino acids. Germline V CDR1 and CDR2: DFQATT, SNEGSKA (reference sequence). The CDR3 bases are TGCAGTGCTAGATACGAGGGGGGGCCGAGAAATGAGCAGTTCTTC. It translates to CSARYEGGPRNEQFF.

This clonotype has ten or more counts. The rearrangement links TRBV7-2 to TRBJ1-4; TRBD1 matches 10 bases. V was pared by 5 bases and J by 8 bases, with 5 bases of the junction left unmatched. Germline CDR1 reads SGHTA; CDR2 reads FQGNSA. The length of the CDR3 is 14 residues. CDR3 nucleotide sequence: TGTGCCAGCAGCACGGGACAGGGGACGGAAAAACTGTTTTTT. It yields the protein CASSTGQGTEKLFF.

This clonotype ranks as medium-sized. This rearrangement joins TRBV10-3 to TRBJ2-1; D not resolved. Germline V CDR1 and CDR2: ENHRY, SYGVKD. Trimming stripped 5 bases from V and 9 bases from J, with 8 bases between. The CDR3 sequence is 11 residues long. The CDR3 protein is CAISSLGEQFF. The CDR3, as DNA: TGTGCCATCAGTTCCCTCGGTGAGCAGTTCTTC.

Many counts were recorded for this clonotype. The chain links TRBV12-3 or TRBV12-4 to TRBJ1-1, with D possibly matching TRBD1 (5 bases). The CDR3 is 14 amino acids. With 1 base removed from V and 3 bases from J, the gap between germline ends came to 9 bases. CDR3 in DNA: TGTGCCAGCAGTTTAGAAGGGGATGACACTGAAGCTTTCTTT. Protein sequence: CASSLEGDDTEAFF.

Many counts were recorded for this clonotype. J is TRBJ2-3 and V is TRBV20-1; TRBD1 matches 9 bases. This CDR3 is 12 amino acids long. CDR1 DFQATT and CDR2 SNEGSKA come from the germline V gene (reference sequence). V shed 6 bases, J shed 6 bases, and the junction held 4 bases outside the gene matches. CDR3 nucleotides: TGCAGTGCCGGGACAGGGTTCGATACGCAGTATTTT. Its translation: CSAGTGFDTQYF.

This clonotype was seen repeatedly, ten times or more. The chain combines TRBV20-1 with TRBJ2-5, with no clear D. Germline V lookup: CDR1 DFQATT, CDR2 SNEGSKA (reference sequence). V gave up 2 bases and J gave up 5 bases, with 12 bases separating them. CDR3 size: 13 residues. CDR3 sequence: CSARLGSGETQYF. As DNA, the CDR3 is TGCAGTGCTAGACTGGGATCGGGTGAGACCCAGTACTTC.

This clonotype was observed at least ten times. The chain links TRBV7-9 to TRBJ2-3; the D is unclear. V shed 4 bases and J shed 2 bases, with 1 base lying between them. There are 11 residues in the CDR3. CDR1 SEHNR and CDR2 FQNEAQ come from the germline V gene (reference sequence). CDR3 DNA sequence: TGTGCCAGCAGCTACACAGATACGCAGTATTTT. Its translation: CASSYTDTQYF.

In its sample, this clonotype was seen many times. This chain uses TRBV7-9 with TRBJ1-1, with no clear D. This CDR3 is 13 amino acids long. Germline CDR1 reads SEHNR; CDR2 reads FQNEAQ (reference sequence). The V end was cut by 4 bases, the J end by 8 bases, with 14 bases between. The CDR3 nucleotides read TGTGCCAGCAGCTCCCGGGCTGGAAAAGAAGCTTTCTTT. Translation gives CASSSRAGKEAFF.

This clonotype has ten or more counts. The chain couples TRBV4-1 to TRBJ2-3; D is undetermined. V was cut by 3 bases and J by 4 bases, with 11 bases left in between. Germline values: CDR1 MGHRA, CDR2 YSYEKL. The length of the CDR3 is 14 residues. The CDR3 spells CASSHIRRPDTQYF. The CDR3 region has the DNA TGCGCCAGCAGCCACATAAGACGGCCAGATACGCAGTATTTT.

This clonotype was counted ten times or more. The rearrangement uses TRBV7-2 and TRBJ2-7, with a weak D call TRBD1 (6 bases). This CDR3 spans 12 amino acids. Between the trimmed V and J ends, which lost 5 bases and 4 bases, there was a span of 9 bases. Germline values: CDR1 SGHTA, CDR2 FQGNSA. The CDR3 here is CASSIQGYEQYF. The CDR3 nucleotides are TGTGCCAGCAGCATACAGGGTTACGAGCAGTACTTC.

This clonotype was found many times. CDR3 loop: CSARARGYNEKLFF. Here the CDR3 DNA reads TGCAGTGCTAGAGCCAGGGGCTATAATGAAAAACTGTTTTTT. V and J are TRBV20-1 and TRBJ1-4, with D perhaps TRBD1 (6 bases). V gave up 1 base and J gave up 4 bases, with 10 bases separating them. This CDR3 is 14 amino acids long. Germline-derived CDR1 and CDR2 are DFQATT and SNEGSKA (reference sequence).

This clonotype was seen repeatedly, ten times or more. The V call is TRBV10-3, the J call TRBJ2-3; D assignment may be TRBD1 or TRBD2 (5 bases each). The CDR3 spans 16 residues. Germline CDR1 is ENHRY and CDR2 is SYGVKD. Trimming stripped 3 bases from V and 2 bases from J, with 15 bases between. The chain's CDR3 is CAISDPQGRATDTQYF. CDR3 nucleotide sequence: TGTGCCATCAGTGACCCCCAGGGACGGGCCACAGATACGCAGTATTTT.

In its sample, this clonotype is medium-sized. The V call is TRBV20-1, the J call TRBJ2-1; D unresolved. Trimming removed 0 bases from V and 7 bases from J, with 4 bases in between. The CDR3 runs to 11 residues. Per the germline V gene, CDR1 is DFQATT and CDR2 is SNEGSKA (reference sequence). CDR3 region: CSARELNEQFF. The CDR3 DNA reads as TGCAGTGCTAGAGAACTTAATGAGCAGTTCTTC.

This clonotype occurred many times. The chain joins TRBV5-6 to TRBJ1-3; D gene uncertain. Germline V gene sequence: CDR1 SGHDT, CDR2 YYEEEE. The length of the CDR3 is 14 residues. V lost 1 base and J 4 bases, leaving 9 bases between the germline ends. DNA for the CDR3: TGTGCCAGCAGCTTGTGGGGAACGGGAAACACCATATATTTT. It is translated as CASSLWGTGNTIYF.

This clonotype was picked up many times. This sequence joins TRBV6-5 and TRBJ1-1; no clear D gene. The ends were cut back, 0 bases at V and 7 bases at J, with 18 bases in the middle. CDR3 size: 16 residues. The V gene's germline CDR1 is MNHEY and CDR2 SVGAGI. CDR3 protein: CASSYSRSRSSREAFF. As DNA, the CDR3 is TGTGCCAGCAGTTACTCAAGGTCCCGTAGCTCCCGTGAAGCTTTCTTT.

V usage is TRBV3-1 and J usage is TRBJ1-1; D gene unclear. This CDR3 is built from 15 residues. Germline V lookup: CDR1 LGHDT, CDR2 YNNKEL (reference sequence). Trimming removed 4 bases at V and 1 base at J, with 13 bases between. The CDR3 sequence is CASSPRRTENTEAFF. The CDR3 DNA follows: TGTGCCAGCAGCCCACGAAGGACGGAGAACACTGAAGCTTTCTTT. The full variable domain, in which reference TRBV3-1 and TRBJ1-1 provide the parts outside the CDR3, is DTAVSQTPKYLVTQMGNDKSIKCEQNLGHDTMYWYKQDSKKFLKIMFSYNNKELIINETVPNRFSPKSPDKAHLNLHINSLELGDSAVYFCASSPRRTENTEAFFGQGTRLTVV.

This clonotype was detected many times. The rearrangement joins TRBV21-1 to TRBJ2-1; TRBD2, the D gene given by the table, was not confirmed from the DNA. TRBV21-1 is given as a pseudogene. This CDR3 has 17 residues. The CDR3 DNA is TGTGCCAGCAGCCGAGTAGAAGACGCGGGGGGGCCGGGTGAGCAGTTCTTC. Protein product: CASSRVEDAGGPGEQFF.

The table lists this clonotype with many counts. This chain uses TRBV18 with TRBJ2-1; 9 bases agree with TRBD2. Per the germline V gene, CDR1 is KGHSH and CDR2 is LQKENI. J lost 5 bases, V lost 3 bases, and 8 bases had no gene match. The CDR3 sequence is 16 residues long. CDR3 loop: CASSPTRGGLDNEQFF. In nucleotides, the CDR3 is TGTGCCAGCTCACCGACGCGGGGGGGCCTTGACAATGAGCAGTTCTTC.

This clonotype was seen at least ten times. The chain is built from TRBV28 and TRBJ1-4; D is possibly TRBD1 (5 bases). The V end was cut by 8 bases, the J end by 0 bases, with 13 bases between. Germline values: CDR1 MDHEN, CDR2 SYDVKM. The CDR3 spans 15 residues. The CDR3 protein is CASHGGAATNEKLFF. CDR3 DNA sequence: TGTGCCAGCCACGGAGGGGCAGCAACTAATGAAAAACTGTTTTTT.

This clonotype was seen at least ten times. The chain has TRBV12-3 or TRBV12-4 and TRBJ1-2; the D gene is possibly TRBD1 (5 bases). V shed 3 bases and J shed 3 bases, with 14 bases lying between them. CDR3 size: 15 residues. DNA for the CDR3: TGTGCCAGCAGTTTTGGGTTCCGAGGGGACTATGGCTACACCTTC. The encoded protein is CASSFGFRGDYGYTF.

This clonotype came up many times. The genes are TRBV5-1 and TRBJ2-1; TRBD2 aligns across 12 bases. Germline CDR1 is SGHRS and CDR2 is YFSETQ. The CDR3 contains 15 residues. With 3 bases clipped from V and 6 bases from J, the junction kept 4 bases outside the gene matches. Here the CDR3 reads CASSWGLAGINEQFF. DNA for the CDR3: TGCGCCAGCAGCTGGGGACTAGCGGGCATCAATGAGCAGTTCTTC. The complete variable domain, with remaining parts taken from reference TRBV5-1 and TRBJ2-1, reads KAGVTQTPRYLIKTRGQQVTLSCSPISGHRSVSWYQQTPGQGLQFLFEYFSETQRNKGNFPGRFSGRQFSNSRSEMNVSTLELGDSALYLCASSWGLAGINEQFFGPGTRLTVL.

This clonotype has a count of ten or more. As DNA, the CDR3 is TGTGCCAGCAGCCAAGACGGGGGGCGGGGCACAGATACGCAGTATTTT. This encodes CASSQDGGRGTDTQYF. This chain links TRBV4-2 with TRBJ2-3; D might be TRBD2 (7 bases). V gave up 0 bases and J gave up 1 base, with 11 bases separating them. Germline lookup yields CDR1 LGHNA and CDR2 YNFKEQ. The CDR3 has 16 amino acids.

There are many counts of this clonotype. The chain uses TRBV12-5 and TRBJ1-1; D is possibly TRBD1 (5 bases). The germline V gene encodes CDR1 LGHNT and CDR2 FRNRAP. Trimming took 1 base from V and 4 from J, leaving 16 bases between them. CDR3 length: 16 residues. CDR3 protein: CASGLARDGGATEAFF. The CDR3, as DNA: TGTGCTAGTGGTTTGGCCCGGGACGGGGGAGCCACTGAAGCTTTCTTT.